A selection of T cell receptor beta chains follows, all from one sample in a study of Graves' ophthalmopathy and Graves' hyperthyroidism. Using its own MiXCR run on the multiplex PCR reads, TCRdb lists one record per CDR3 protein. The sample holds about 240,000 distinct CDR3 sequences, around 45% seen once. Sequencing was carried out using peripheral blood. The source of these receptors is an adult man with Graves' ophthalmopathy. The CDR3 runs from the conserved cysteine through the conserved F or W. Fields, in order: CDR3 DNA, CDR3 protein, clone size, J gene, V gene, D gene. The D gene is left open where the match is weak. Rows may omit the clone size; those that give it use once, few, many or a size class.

cdr3_nt: TGTGCCAGCACAAAGGGACTAGCGTCGTACGAGCAGTACTTC
cdr3_aa: CASTKGLASYEQYF
clone_size: .
j_call: TRBJ2-7
v_call: TRBV7-9
d_call: TRBD2

cdr3_nt: TGTGCCAGCAGCGTAAGCCCGGGACACGATCTGACCTACGAGCAGTACTTC
cdr3_aa: CASSVSPGHDLTYEQYF
clone_size: .
j_call: TRBJ2-7
v_call: TRBV9
d_call: .

cdr3_nt: TGTGCCAGCAGCCCAGACAGTCAGAACACTGAAGCTTTCTTT
cdr3_aa: CASSPDSQNTEAFF
clone_size: .
j_call: TRBJ1-1
v_call: TRBV7-2
d_call: .

cdr3_nt: TGCGCCAGCAGCCAAGGGGGGGGGCTCAATCAGCCCCAGCATTTT
cdr3_aa: CASSQGGGLNQPQHF
clone_size: .
j_call: TRBJ1-5
v_call: TRBV4-1
d_call: .

cdr3_nt: TGCAGTGCAAGGGGCAGGGGGCGATTCGGTTCACCCCTCCACTTT
cdr3_aa: CSARGRGRFGSPLHF
clone_size: .
j_call: TRBJ1-6
v_call: TRBV20-1
d_call: TRBD1

cdr3_nt: TGTGCCAGCAGCTTGGCCGGGGGGTTGGTAGAGAATGAGCAGTACTTC
cdr3_aa: CASSLAGGLVENEQYF
clone_size: .
j_call: TRBJ2-7
v_call: TRBV7-3
d_call: TRBD2

cdr3_nt: TGTGCCAGCACTATGACTTCCGGACAGCGGGCTTTT
cdr3_aa: CASTMTSGQRAF
clone_size: .
j_call: TRBJ1-4
v_call: TRBV2
d_call: .

cdr3_nt: TGTGCCAGCAGCGCCCGGGGACGGTCGGAAACCGGGGAGCTGTTTTTT
cdr3_aa: CASSARGRSETGELFF
clone_size: .
j_call: TRBJ2-2
v_call: TRBV9
d_call: .

cdr3_nt: TGCAGCTACCATAGGACAGGGAACACTGAAGCTTTCTTT
cdr3_aa: CSYHRTGNTEAFF
clone_size: few
j_call: TRBJ1-1
v_call: TRBV29-1
d_call: TRBD1

cdr3_nt: TGTGCCAGCAGCAAAACTCCGGGACTAGCGGGGAAGCAAGAGACCCAGTACTTC
cdr3_aa: CASSKTPGLAGKQETQYF
clone_size: .
j_call: TRBJ2-5
v_call: TRBV11-1
d_call: TRBD2

cdr3_nt: TGTGCCACCAGTGAACAGGACTTGGCCTATGCGGAGACCCAGTACTTC
cdr3_aa: CATSEQDLAYAETQYF
clone_size: many
j_call: TRBJ2-5
v_call: TRBV24-1
d_call: .

cdr3_nt: TGTGCCAGCAGCTTAACCGGGACAGGGGGTACCGGGGAGCTGTTTTTT
cdr3_aa: CASSLTGTGGTGELFF
clone_size: few
j_call: TRBJ2-2
v_call: TRBV7-9
d_call: TRBD1

cdr3_nt: TGTGCCAGCAGGCCCGCCGGGGGGCGGACTGAAGCTTTCTTT
cdr3_aa: CASRPAGGRTEAFF
clone_size: .
j_call: TRBJ1-1
v_call: TRBV6-5
d_call: .

cdr3_nt: TGTGCCAGCAGCGAACGACAGGGCGCTGAAGCTTTCTTT
cdr3_aa: CASSERQGAEAFF
clone_size: .
j_call: TRBJ1-1
v_call: TRBV7-2
d_call: TRBD1

cdr3_nt: TGTGCCAGCAGTTTTGAGGGTCTTAGCAATCAGCCCCAGCATTTT
cdr3_aa: CASSFEGLSNQPQHF
clone_size: few
j_call: TRBJ1-5
v_call: TRBV2
d_call: .

cdr3_nt: TGCGCCAGCAGCATCAACCCGGGACAGGAGAATCAGCCCCAGCATTTT
cdr3_aa: CASSINPGQENQPQHF
clone_size: few
j_call: TRBJ1-5
v_call: TRBV5-1
d_call: TRBD1

cdr3_nt: TGTGCCAGCAGGAAGACAGGGTTTAACACTGAAGCTTTCTTT
cdr3_aa: CASRKTGFNTEAFF
clone_size: .
j_call: TRBJ1-1
v_call: TRBV6-6
d_call: TRBD1

cdr3_nt: TGCGCCAGCAGCTTGGGGGACATCCTGAACACTGAAGCTTTCTTT
cdr3_aa: CASSLGDILNTEAFF
clone_size: many
j_call: TRBJ1-1
v_call: TRBV5-1
d_call: .

cdr3_nt: TGTGCCAGCAGCTTAGGACTGGGGACATGGGAGCAGTTTTTT
cdr3_aa: CASSLGLGTWEQFF
clone_size: .
j_call: TRBJ2-2
v_call: TRBV7-2
d_call: .

cdr3_nt: TGTGCCAGCAGCTTACGGGGGGCGCGAAACACTGAAGCTTTCTTT
cdr3_aa: CASSLRGARNTEAFF
clone_size: .
j_call: TRBJ1-1
v_call: TRBV7-9
d_call: .

cdr3_nt: TGCAGTGGAACAGGGGGATTCTCCTACGAGCAGTACTTC
cdr3_aa: CSGTGGFSYEQYF
clone_size: .
j_call: TRBJ2-7
v_call: TRBV20-1
d_call: TRBD1

cdr3_nt: TGTGCCAGCAGCCCGATAGCGGGAGCACACTACGAGCAGTACTTC
cdr3_aa: CASSPIAGAHYEQYF
clone_size: .
j_call: TRBJ2-7
v_call: TRBV4-2
d_call: TRBD2

cdr3_nt: TGTGCCAGCAGTGCTGGACAGATCGCAACTAATGAAAAACTGTTTTTT
cdr3_aa: CASSAGQIATNEKLFF
clone_size: .
j_call: TRBJ1-4
v_call: TRBV25-1
d_call: .

cdr3_nt: TGCAGCGTCACTGTCTACACCGGGGAGCTGTTTTTT
cdr3_aa: CSVTVYTGELFF
clone_size: .
j_call: TRBJ2-2
v_call: TRBV29-1
d_call: .

cdr3_nt: TGTGCCAGCGTTGAAGGGGACAGTCAGTACGAGCAGTACTTC
cdr3_aa: CASVEGDSQYEQYF
clone_size: .
j_call: TRBJ2-7
v_call: TRBV2
d_call: TRBD1

cdr3_nt: TGTGCCAGCAGTTTCCCAGGTCAGCCCCAGCATTTT
cdr3_aa: CASSFPGQPQHF
clone_size: few
j_call: TRBJ1-5
v_call: TRBV6-5
d_call: .

cdr3_nt: TGTGCCAGCAGCCCCAGGACAGAAAACACTGAAGCTTTCTTT
cdr3_aa: CASSPRTENTEAFF
clone_size: few
j_call: TRBJ1-1
v_call: TRBV7-3
d_call: .

cdr3_nt: TGCGCCAGCAGCTTCCTTGCGACGAACACCGGGGAGCTGTTTTTT
cdr3_aa: CASSFLATNTGELFF
clone_size: .
j_call: TRBJ2-2
v_call: TRBV5-1
d_call: .

cdr3_nt: TGTGCCAGCAGTGGAGCTTTTTATGGCTACACCTTC
cdr3_aa: CASSGAFYGYTF
clone_size: few
j_call: TRBJ1-2
v_call: TRBV2
d_call: .

cdr3_nt: TGTGCCAGCACTATGGGGGGGGCAACCTACGAGCAGTACTTC
cdr3_aa: CASTMGGATYEQYF
clone_size: .
j_call: TRBJ2-7
v_call: TRBV10-3
d_call: .

cdr3_nt: TGCGCCAGCAGCCCTGACAGGGGGCCTGGGGCCAACGTCCTGACTTTC
cdr3_aa: CASSPDRGPGANVLTF
clone_size: .
j_call: TRBJ2-6
v_call: TRBV7-4
d_call: TRBD1

cdr3_nt: TGTGCCAGCAGTTTTTCGGGTAATGATCAGCCCCAGCATTTT
cdr3_aa: CASSFSGNDQPQHF
clone_size: once
j_call: TRBJ1-5
v_call: TRBV28
d_call: .

cdr3_nt: TGTGCCAGCAGCCTGAACAGGGGTTTTGAAGCTTTCTTT
cdr3_aa: CASSLNRGFEAFF
clone_size: .
j_call: TRBJ1-1
v_call: TRBV2
d_call: TRBD1

cdr3_nt: TGTGCCACCAGCAGAGAAGGAGGGACCCAGTACTTC
cdr3_aa: CATSREGGTQYF
clone_size: few
j_call: TRBJ2-5
v_call: TRBV15
d_call: .

cdr3_nt: TGTGCCAGCAGTCCCTACAGTGCAACTAATGAAAAACTGTTTTTT
cdr3_aa: CASSPYSATNEKLFF
clone_size: .
j_call: TRBJ1-4
v_call: TRBV2
d_call: .

cdr3_nt: TGTGCCAGCAGTGCCCTGACAGAGTACGAGCAGTACTTC
cdr3_aa: CASSALTEYEQYF
clone_size: .
j_call: TRBJ2-7
v_call: TRBV12-3/TRBV12-4
d_call: .

cdr3_nt: TGTGCCACCAGCAGATCCGGGGACAGGGGGGGAAACGAGCAGTACTTC
cdr3_aa: CATSRSGDRGGNEQYF
clone_size: .
j_call: TRBJ2-7
v_call: TRBV15
d_call: TRBD1